The present TCR beta chain was sequenced within a study of T cells in Graves' hyperthyroidism and ophthalmopathy. Points from the study as a whole: Ophthalmopathy, which appeared later, was predicted by the model a median roughly 6.5 months before onset.

RNA transcripts served as the template for amplifying TCR beta CDR3 regions. The HTBI primer set drove a first-round RT-PCR of the TCR CDR3. MiXCR, run by TCRdb on the multiplex PCR reads, gives a single entry per CDR3 protein. The sample shows about 210,000 distinct CDR3 sequences, around 19% of them seen only once. The V end lost 4 bases, the J end lost 6 bases, and 9 bases lay between the germline ends. Germline V gene lookup returns CDR1 KGHSH and CDR2 LQKENI. CDR3 length: 12 residues. Patients showing uncontrolled infection, other autoimmune disease, pregnancy or lactation were ineligible. The sample holds many counts of this clonotype. Antigen unknown.

What was sequenced was blood. The rearrangement links TRBV18 to TRBJ2-5; D unresolved. This TCR derives from a man aged 40-49 years with Graves' hyperthyroidism. The DNA for the CDR3 is TGTGCCAGCTCACTGGTCGGGCAGACCCAGTACTTC. Protein product: CASSLVGQTQYF.